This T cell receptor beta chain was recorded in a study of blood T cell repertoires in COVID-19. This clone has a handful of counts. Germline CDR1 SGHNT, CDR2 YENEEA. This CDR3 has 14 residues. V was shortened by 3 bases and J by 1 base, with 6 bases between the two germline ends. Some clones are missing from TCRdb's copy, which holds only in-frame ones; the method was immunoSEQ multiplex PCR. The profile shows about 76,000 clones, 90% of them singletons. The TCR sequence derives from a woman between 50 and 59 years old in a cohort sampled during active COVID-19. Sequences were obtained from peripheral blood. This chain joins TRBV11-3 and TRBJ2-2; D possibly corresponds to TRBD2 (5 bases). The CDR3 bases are TGTGCCAGCAGCTTTCGGGGGAACACCGGGGAGCTGTTTTTT. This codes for CASSFRGNTGELFF.